This TCR beta chain was profiled in a study of T cell changes during pregnancy in multiple sclerosis. Sequenced by immunoSEQ multiplex PCR; TCRdb stores in-frame clones only, minus some. The sample has tens of thousands of clones, 92% seen once; the top ten hold less than 2.5%. This CDR3 spans 15 amino acids. Trimming took off 1 base at V and 0 bases at J, with 9 bases between the two ends. Germline CDR1 SGHTA, CDR2 FQGNSA. V is TRBV7-2 and J is TRBJ1-1; no clear D. This clonotype was obtained from a female donor with multiple sclerosis, enrolled in a pregnancy study. Sample: peripheral blood, taken before pregnancy. The CDR3 DNA is TGTGCCAGCAGCTTAGATAGGGAGGTGAACACTGAAGCTTTCTTT. Translated: CASSLDREVNTEAFF.